This passage covers 14 T cell receptor beta chains from one sample sequenced in a study of T cells in lung cancer brain metastases. Only in-frame clones appear in the TCRdb table, and some are missing; sequencing was by immunoSEQ multiplex PCR. Among 1,500 to 2,000 clones listed, about 88% were seen once. Sequenced sample: tumor tissue from the primary lung tumor. The source is a man in his 70s with non-small cell lung cancer.

The rearrangement joins TRBV7-8 to TRBJ1-2, with no clear D. The V end lost 1 base, the J end lost 0 bases, and 18 bases lay between the germline ends. CDR1 and CDR2 from the germline V gene are SGHVS and FQNEAQ. CDR3 length: 18 amino acids. The CDR3 coding sequence is TGTGCCAGCAGCTTAGGGTTTGACACGGAGAGATCTAACTATGGCTACACCTTC. Translation gives CASSLGFDTERSNYGYTF.

A remark on this clone: The sample contains more than one DNA sequence encoding this CDR3. The chain uses TRBV6-5 and TRBJ1-2; 9 nucleotides match TRBD1. The junction had 8 bases not matched to a gene; V was cut back by 6 bases and J by 6 bases. CDR1 is MNHEY, CDR2 SVGAGI, per germline. The CDR3 is made up of 14 amino acids. The CDR3 bases are TGTGCCAGCAGGAGGACAGGGGCGAAGGATGGCTACACCTTC. Protein sequence: CASRRTGAKDGYTF.

The chain uses TRBV30 and TRBJ1-2; 7 bases match TRBD1. Germline CDR1 GTSNPN, CDR2 SVGIG (reference sequence). The CDR3 is made up of 12 amino acids. The V gene end was trimmed by 5 bases and the J gene end by 1 base; junction bases not matched to a gene: 1. CDR3 sequence: CAWQGVNYGYTF. The DNA of the CDR3 is TGTGCCTGGCAGGGGGTTAACTATGGCTACACCTTC.

The chain is built from TRBV4-2 and TRBJ1-5; 8 nucleotides line up with TRBD1. With 1 base clipped from V and 0 bases from J, the junction kept 8 bases outside the gene matches. The V gene's germline CDR1 is LGHNA and CDR2 YNFKEQ. The CDR3 is 18 residues long. CDR3 DNA sequence: TGTGCCAGCAGCCAAGTAGGACAGGGCTCATATAGCAATCAGCCCCAGCATTTT. It codes for CASSQVGQGSYSNQPQHF.

This chain uses TRBV5-4 with TRBJ2-7; 7 positions agree with TRBD2. The junction had 8 bases not matched to a gene; V was cut back by 0 bases and J by 2 bases. The length of the CDR3 is 16 residues. CDR1 is SGHNT and CDR2 is YYREEE in the germline V gene (reference sequence). Here the CDR3 reads CASSLDGAGRAYEQYF. DNA of the CDR3: TGTGCCAGCAGCTTGGATGGGGCAGGGAGGGCCTACGAGCAGTACTTC.

The chain carries TRBV5-3 and TRBJ1-5, with D hard to call. TRBV5-3 is an open reading frame, and its role is uncertain. Trimming took 3 bases from V and 0 from J, leaving 16 bases between them. This CDR3 region has 17 residues. The CDR3 DNA sequence: TGTGCCAGAAGCTGCCCGACATGCTTCACTAGCAATCAGCCCCAGCATTTT. It is translated as CARSCPTCFTSNQPQHF.

This chain uses TRBV28 with TRBJ2-1; 9 bases are a match to TRBD2. Germline V lookup: CDR1 MDHEN, CDR2 SYDVKM. This CDR3 is built from 14 residues. The ends lost 8 bases at V and 4 bases at J; junction bases unmatched: 6. The CDR3 DNA reads TGTGCCAGCGCGGGGGGGCCTTGGTACAATGAGCAGTTCTTC. It specifies CASAGGPWYNEQFF.

In its sample, this clone was seen a few times. This chain joins TRBV6-5 and TRBJ1-1; TRBD1 aligns across 7 bases. Germline trimming cut 7 bases from V and 2 bases from J; bases unmatched to any gene: 7. Germline CDR1 MNHEY, CDR2 SVGAGI. The CDR3 spans 14 residues. This chain's CDR3 is CASIRQGFNTEAFF. Written as DNA, the CDR3 is TGTGCCAGCATCCGACAGGGCTTCAACACTGAAGCTTTCTTT.

The V gene is TRBV4-2, the J gene TRBJ2-4; D might be TRBD2 (5 bases). The germline V gene encodes CDR1 LGHNA and CDR2 YNFKEQ. This CDR3 contains 16 residues. The V and J ends lost 4 bases and 0 bases respectively, with 13 bases between them. The DNA of the CDR3 is TGTGCCAGCAGCCCCGAGGGTGGGATAGCCAAAAACATTCAGTACTTC. Translated: CASSPEGGIAKNIQYF.

The rearrangement joins TRBV6-6 to TRBJ2-3; 10 bases agree with TRBD1. Trimming took 6 bases from V and 3 from J; bases not matched to a gene: 3. CDR1 is MNHNY and CDR2 is SVGAGI in the germline V gene (reference sequence). This CDR3 is 14 amino acids long. CDR3 DNA sequence: TGTGCCAGCAGAGCGGGACAGGGGACAGATACGCAGTATTTT. As protein: CASRAGQGTDTQYF.

This clone appeared once. The chain has TRBV16 and TRBJ2-7; TRBD1 matches at 8 bases. CDR3 size: 14 residues. The trim removed 2 bases at V and 7 bases at J, leaving 7 bases unmatched. Looked up from germline, CDR1 is KGHSY and CDR2 is FQNENV. The CDR3 sequence is CASSQRQGAREQYF. The CDR3 region has the DNA TGTGCCAGCAGCCAACGGCAGGGGGCAAGGGAGCAGTACTTC.

J is TRBJ2-7 and V is TRBV18; D not certain. Germline-derived CDR1 and CDR2 are KGHSH and LQKENI. This CDR3 has 14 residues. V gave up 0 bases and J gave up 2 bases, with 8 bases separating them. The CDR3 bases are TGTGCCAGCTCACCACCGAACAGTCCCTACGAGCAGTACTTC. Protein product: CASSPPNSPYEQYF.

The rearrangement joins TRBV18 to TRBJ2-7; the match to TRBD1 covers 9 bases. V dropped 3 bases and J dropped 6; count of bases not matched to a gene: 9. CDR3 size: 15 residues. The germline V gene encodes CDR1 KGHSH and CDR2 LQKENI. CDR3 bases: TGTGCCAGCTCACCCGGGACAGGGCATTCAAGCGAGCAGTACGTC. Its translation is CASSPGTGHSSEQYV.

The chain links TRBV30 to TRBJ1-1; D not resolved. The CDR3 contains 13 residues. The V gene's germline CDR1 is GTSNPN and CDR2 SVGIG (reference sequence). Trimming took off 3 bases at V and 3 bases at J, with 11 bases between the two ends. The CDR3 coding sequence is TGTGCCTGGAGCCGGCAGAGGGACACTGAAGCTTTCTTT. Its translation: CAWSRQRDTEAFF.